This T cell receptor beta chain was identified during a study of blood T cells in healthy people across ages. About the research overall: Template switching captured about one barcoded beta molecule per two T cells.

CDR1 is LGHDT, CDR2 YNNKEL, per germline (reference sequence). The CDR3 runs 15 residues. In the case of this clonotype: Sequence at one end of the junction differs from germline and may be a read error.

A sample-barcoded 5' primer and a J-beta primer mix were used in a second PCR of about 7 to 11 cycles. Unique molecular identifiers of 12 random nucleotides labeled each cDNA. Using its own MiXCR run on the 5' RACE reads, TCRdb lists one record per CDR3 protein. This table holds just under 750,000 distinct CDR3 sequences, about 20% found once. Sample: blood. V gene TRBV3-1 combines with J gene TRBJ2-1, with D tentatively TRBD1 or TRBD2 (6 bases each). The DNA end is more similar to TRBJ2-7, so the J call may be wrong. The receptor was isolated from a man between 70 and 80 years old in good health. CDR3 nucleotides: TGTGCCAGTAGCCAACGGGACATCGAGGCGGGGGAGCAGTACTTC. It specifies CASSQRDIEAGEQYF.